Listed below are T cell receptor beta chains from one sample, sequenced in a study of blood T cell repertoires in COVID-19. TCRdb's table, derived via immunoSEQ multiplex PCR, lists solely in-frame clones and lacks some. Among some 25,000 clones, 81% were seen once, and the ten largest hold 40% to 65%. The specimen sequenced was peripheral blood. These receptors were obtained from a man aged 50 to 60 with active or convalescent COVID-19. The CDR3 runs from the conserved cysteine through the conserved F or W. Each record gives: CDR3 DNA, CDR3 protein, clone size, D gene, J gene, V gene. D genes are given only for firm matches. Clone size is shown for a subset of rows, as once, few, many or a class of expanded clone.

CDR3 DNA: TGTGCCAGCAGCCCCCGTAGGGGGGATACGCAGTATTTT
CDR3 protein: CASSPRRGDTQYF
clone size: .
D gene: .
J gene: TRBJ2-3
V gene: TRBV7-9

CDR3 DNA: TGCGCCAGCAGCCGGGGACTAGCGGGGGGTACTAGCACAGATACGCAGTATTTT
CDR3 protein: CASSRGLAGGTSTDTQYF
clone size: .
D gene: TRBD2
J gene: TRBJ2-3
V gene: TRBV5-1

CDR3 DNA: TGTGCCAGCAGCTTAAGGGGGGGCGAACCTAAAGGCTACACCTTC
CDR3 protein: CASSLRGGEPKGYTF
clone size: .
D gene: .
J gene: TRBJ1-2
V gene: TRBV11-2

CDR3 DNA: TGTGCCAGCAGCCCTCAGGGGAAGAACATTCAGTACTTC
CDR3 protein: CASSPQGKNIQYF
clone size: once
D gene: .
J gene: TRBJ2-4
V gene: TRBV7-3

CDR3 DNA: TGTGCCAGCAGTCACGAGCCAAATTCACCCCTCCACTTT
CDR3 protein: CASSHEPNSPLHF
clone size: .
D gene: .
J gene: TRBJ1-6
V gene: TRBV6-4

CDR3 DNA: TGTGCCAGCAGCACGAAGAGGAGGGAACGGGAGCAGTTCTTC
CDR3 protein: CASSTKRREREQFF
clone size: .
D gene: .
J gene: TRBJ2-1
V gene: TRBV5-4

CDR3 DNA: TGTGCCAGCAGTTACGGGGGACAGGGGTGGAGCTACACCTTC
CDR3 protein: CASSYGGQGWSYTF
clone size: .
D gene: TRBD1
J gene: TRBJ1-2
V gene: TRBV6-5

CDR3 DNA: TGTGCCAGCAGTGAGGGACAGGGATCCTTC
CDR3 protein: CASSEGQGSF
clone size: .
D gene: TRBD1
J gene: TRBJ1-2
V gene: TRBV6-1

CDR3 DNA: TGTGCCAGCAGCTTGGCCAGATCGAGCGGGGGGTCGGAGACCCAGTACTTC
CDR3 protein: CASSLARSSGGSETQYF
clone size: .
D gene: TRBD2
J gene: TRBJ2-5
V gene: TRBV5-6

CDR3 DNA: TGTGCCAGCACAGACAGGGGGCAGGACTATGGCTACACCTTC
CDR3 protein: CASTDRGQDYGYTF
clone size: .
D gene: TRBD1
J gene: TRBJ1-2
V gene: TRBV7-9

CDR3 DNA: TGTGCCAGTAGTACGATCTTTGGCAGGGGATATGGCTACACCTTC
CDR3 protein: CASSTIFGRGYGYTF
clone size: .
D gene: .
J gene: TRBJ1-2
V gene: TRBV19

CDR3 DNA: TGTGCCAGTAGTATAAGGCGGGACAGTTTAGCCAAAAACATTCAGTACTTC
CDR3 protein: CASSIRRDSLAKNIQYF
clone size: .
D gene: .
J gene: TRBJ2-4
V gene: TRBV19

CDR3 DNA: TGTGCCTGGAGTGAGCACGTGAACACTGAAGCTTTCTTT
CDR3 protein: CAWSEHVNTEAFF
clone size: .
D gene: .
J gene: TRBJ1-1
V gene: TRBV30

CDR3 DNA: TGCAGCGTTGAACACCCTCTAGTCCCGCGGGACGATTTCTGGCGTACGATTGGCGAGCAGTACTTC
CDR3 protein: CSVEHPLVPRDDFWRTIGEQYF
clone size: few
D gene: .
J gene: TRBJ2-7
V gene: TRBV29-1

CDR3 DNA: TGTGCCAGCAGCCAAACAGCAGGGGGTGAGCAGTTCTTC
CDR3 protein: CASSQTAGGEQFF
clone size: once
D gene: TRBD1
J gene: TRBJ2-1
V gene: TRBV3-1/TRBV3-2

CDR3 DNA: TGTGCCAGCAGCTTAGAGACAGGGGGCGCTTACGAGACCCAGTACTTC
CDR3 protein: CASSLETGGAYETQYF
clone size: .
D gene: TRBD1
J gene: TRBJ2-5
V gene: TRBV7-3

CDR3 DNA: TGTGCCAGCAGCATCTACCGGGGGGAGACCCAGTACTTC
CDR3 protein: CASSIYRGETQYF
clone size: .
D gene: .
J gene: TRBJ2-5
V gene: TRBV7-3

CDR3 DNA: TGTGCCAGTAGTTTCGCAGGGGCGGTTACTGAAGCTTTCTTT
CDR3 protein: CASSFAGAVTEAFF
clone size: few
D gene: .
J gene: TRBJ1-1
V gene: TRBV19

CDR3 DNA: TGTGCCAGCCAGGTTATGCGGGAGAGCTACGAGCAGTACTTC
CDR3 protein: CASQVMRESYEQYF
clone size: .
D gene: TRBD2
J gene: TRBJ2-7
V gene: TRBV27

CDR3 DNA: TGCGCCAGCAGCTCTACGGTAGCGGGAGAGACCCAGTACTTC
CDR3 protein: CASSSTVAGETQYF
clone size: .
D gene: TRBD2
J gene: TRBJ2-5
V gene: TRBV5-1

CDR3 DNA: TGTGCCAGCACAGGGTTGTCATCGTACAATGAGCAGTTCTTC
CDR3 protein: CASTGLSSYNEQFF
clone size: few
D gene: .
J gene: TRBJ2-1
V gene: TRBV19

CDR3 DNA: TGTGCCAGCAGCCCCGGGTTGACCTTCACTGAAGCTTTCTTT
CDR3 protein: CASSPGLTFTEAFF
clone size: .
D gene: .
J gene: TRBJ1-1
V gene: TRBV11-3

CDR3 DNA: TGTGCCAGCAGCTTGGTACTAGCGGGAGTCTACGAGCAGTACTTC
CDR3 protein: CASSLVLAGVYEQYF
clone size: .
D gene: TRBD2
J gene: TRBJ2-7
V gene: TRBV5-4

CDR3 DNA: TGTGCCAGTAGCCCCGGGACAGGGGGCCGAAACATTCAGTACTTC
CDR3 protein: CASSPGTGGRNIQYF
clone size: .
D gene: TRBD1
J gene: TRBJ2-4
V gene: TRBV19

CDR3 DNA: TGTGCCAGCAGCAAGACTGGACAAGAGACCCAGTACTTC
CDR3 protein: CASSKTGQETQYF
clone size: .
D gene: .
J gene: TRBJ2-5
V gene: TRBV7-3

CDR3 DNA: TGTGCCAGCAGCTTCGAGGGTATCAATGAGCAGTTCTTC
CDR3 protein: CASSFEGINEQFF
clone size: .
D gene: .
J gene: TRBJ2-1
V gene: TRBV11-3

CDR3 DNA: TGTGCCAGCAGTCACACTAGCGGGGTCTCCTACGAGCAGTACTTC
CDR3 protein: CASSHTSGVSYEQYF
clone size: .
D gene: TRBD2
J gene: TRBJ2-7
V gene: TRBV7-8

CDR3 DNA: TGTGCCAGCAGCTTGAAGGGACAGGGGGCTTACGAGCAGTACTTC
CDR3 protein: CASSLKGQGAYEQYF
clone size: .
D gene: TRBD1
J gene: TRBJ2-7
V gene: TRBV5-8

CDR3 DNA: TGTGCCAGCAGCGGTGGGGGGGGTAGCAACGAGCAGTACTTC
CDR3 protein: CASSGGGGSNEQYF
clone size: .
D gene: TRBD2
J gene: TRBJ2-7
V gene: TRBV7-6

CDR3 DNA: TGTGCCAGCAGTCTGGGGGGGGCAGGTCTGGCTTTCTTT
CDR3 protein: CASSLGGAGLAFF
clone size: .
D gene: .
J gene: TRBJ1-1
V gene: TRBV28

CDR3 DNA: TGCGCCAGCAGGCGATGGACAGATGATAATAATTCACCCCTCCACTTT
CDR3 protein: CASRRWTDDNNSPLHF
clone size: once
D gene: .
J gene: TRBJ1-6
V gene: TRBV5-1

CDR3 DNA: TGTGCCAGCAGCCCGAACCCTGTACAGGGGGATCCCTACGAGCAGTACTTC
CDR3 protein: CASSPNPVQGDPYEQYF
clone size: .
D gene: TRBD1
J gene: TRBJ2-7
V gene: TRBV7-9

CDR3 DNA: TGTGCCAGCAGTACAGGGTACGCCGGGGAGCTGTTTTTT
CDR3 protein: CASSTGYAGELFF
clone size: .
D gene: .
J gene: TRBJ2-2
V gene: TRBV6-5

CDR3 DNA: TGTGCCAGTAGAGACAGGGCGATCCAGCCCCAGCATTTT
CDR3 protein: CASRDRAIQPQHF
clone size: .
D gene: TRBD1
J gene: TRBJ1-5
V gene: TRBV19

CDR3 DNA: TGCGCCAGCAGCTTTCAGGGGGGCAAAGAGACCCAGTACTTC
CDR3 protein: CASSFQGGKETQYF
clone size: .
D gene: .
J gene: TRBJ2-5
V gene: TRBV5-1

CDR3 DNA: TGTGCCAGCAGTTTAAACCCCAGGAGAGGGACTGAAGCTTTCTTT
CDR3 protein: CASSLNPRRGTEAFF
clone size: .
D gene: .
J gene: TRBJ1-1
V gene: TRBV28

CDR3 DNA: TGTGCCAGCAGTGAAGGCGCCAGGACAGGGTCTTTGGGTGACAATGAGCAGTTCTTC
CDR3 protein: CASSEGARTGSLGDNEQFF
clone size: few
D gene: TRBD1
J gene: TRBJ2-1
V gene: TRBV2

CDR3 DNA: TGCGCCAGCAGTGAGTCCGGGACAGGGGGGTTCGAGCAGTACTTC
CDR3 protein: CASSESGTGGFEQYF
clone size: once
D gene: TRBD1
J gene: TRBJ2-7
V gene: TRBV10-1